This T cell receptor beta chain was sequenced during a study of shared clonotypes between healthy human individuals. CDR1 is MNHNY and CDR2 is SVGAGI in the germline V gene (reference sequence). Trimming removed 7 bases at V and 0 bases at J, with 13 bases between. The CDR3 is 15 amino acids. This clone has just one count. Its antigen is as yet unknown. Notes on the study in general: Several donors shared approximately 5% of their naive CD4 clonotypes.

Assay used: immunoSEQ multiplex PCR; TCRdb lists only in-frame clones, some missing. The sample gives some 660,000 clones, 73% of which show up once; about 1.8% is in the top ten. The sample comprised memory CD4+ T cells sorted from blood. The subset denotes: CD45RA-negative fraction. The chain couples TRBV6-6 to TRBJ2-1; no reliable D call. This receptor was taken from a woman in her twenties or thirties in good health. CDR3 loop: CASTVSRVSYNEQFF. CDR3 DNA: TGTGCCAGCACAGTGAGTAGGGTCTCCTACAATGAGCAGTTCTTC.